These T cell receptor beta chains were read from a single sample in a study of cytomegalovirus exposure and HLA in healthy donors. Method: immunoSEQ multiplex PCR; TCRdb's copy keeps in-frame clones and lacks some. The sample lists some 120,000 clones, approximately 80% occurring once. The sequenced sample was PBMCs. The receptor source for this set is a man aged 25-45 years in good health and CMV-seronegative. Both conserved end residues are part of each CDR3. A D gene is named only where the DNA matches it firmly. Size tells how often a clone was seen (once, few, many) or the class of an expanded clone, and some rows leave it out.

v_call	cdr3_length	d_call	j_call	clone_size	cdr3_aa	cdr3_nt
TRBV7-3	14	NA	TRBJ1-3	NA	CASSLTGGGSTIYF	TGTGCCAGCAGCTTAACTGGTGGGGGGAGCACCATATATTTT
TRBV10-3	15	NA	TRBJ1-5	NA	CAISLGGGSNQPQHF	TGTGCCATCAGCTTAGGGGGGGGGTCCAATCAGCCCCAGCATTTT
TRBV9	13	NA	TRBJ2-2	NA	CASSVQGTGELFF	TGTGCCAGCAGCGTACAGGGAACCGGGGAGCTGTTTTTT
TRBV15	18	NA	TRBJ2-6	NA	CATSRGQAGNSGANVLTF	TGTGCCACCAGCAGAGGACAGGCCGGTAACTCTGGGGCCAACGTCCTGACTTTC
TRBV9	14	TRBD1	TRBJ1-4	NA	CASSYGTANEKLFF	TGTGCCAGCAGCTATGGGACAGCAAATGAAAAACTGTTTTTT
TRBV5-4	15	TRBD2	TRBJ2-1	NA	CASSPPGTRPNEQFF	TGTGCCAGCAGCCCCCCCGGGACTAGGCCTAATGAGCAGTTCTTC
TRBV6-1	15	NA	TRBJ1-2	NA	CASSLLRGRNYGYTF	TGTGCCAGCAGTTTGCTAAGGGGTCGTAACTATGGCTACACCTTC
TRBV5-1	17	TRBD2	TRBJ2-7	NA	CASSLAGLAGGPYEQYF	TGCGCCAGCAGCTTGGCTGGACTAGCGGGAGGGCCGTACGAGCAGTACTTC
TRBV15	15	NA	TRBJ2-2	NA	CATSRASVQGGELFF	TGTGCCACCAGCAGGGCTAGCGTTCAGGGCGGGGAGCTGTTTTTT
TRBV7-6	16	NA	TRBJ1-5	NA	CASSLGPPPVNQPQHF	TGTGCCAGCAGCTTAGGCCCCCCCCCAGTGAATCAGCCCCAGCATTTT
TRBV6-5	15	NA	TRBJ1-1	NA	CASSYWGGMNTEAFF	TGTGCCAGCAGTTACTGGGGCGGCATGAACACTGAAGCTTTCTTT
TRBV11-2	15	NA	TRBJ1-1	NA	CASSASPGTYTEAFF	TGTGCCAGCAGCGCTTCCCCCGGGACATACACTGAAGCTTTCTTT
TRBV14	17	TRBD1	TRBJ2-7	NA	CASSQGFPGQEHYEQYF	TGTGCCAGCAGCCAAGGATTCCCGGGACAGGAACACTACGAGCAGTACTTC
TRBV27	13	NA	TRBJ2-7	NA	CASSFLSGGEQYF	TGTGCCAGCAGTTTCTTAAGTGGGGGGGAGCAGTACTTC
TRBV10-1	12	NA	TRBJ1-2	NA	CAKYSQAYGYTF	TGCGCCAAGTATTCACAGGCTTATGGCTACACCTTC
TRBV28	14	TRBD1	TRBJ1-1	NA	CASSGTGGKTEAFF	TGTGCCAGCAGTGGGACAGGGGGCAAGACTGAAGCTTTCTTT
TRBV7-2	12	NA	TRBJ2-7	NA	CASSLQIYEQYF	TGTGCCAGCAGCTTACAGATCTACGAGCAGTACTTC
TRBV28	18	TRBD1	TRBJ1-5	once	CASSWDRDMKYSNQPQHF	TGTGCCAGCAGCTGGGACAGGGACATGAAGTATAGCAATCAGCCCCAGCATTTT
TRBV5-1	14	TRBD2	TRBJ2-5	NA	CASSLEVGGETQYF	TGCGCCAGCAGCTTGGAGGTCGGGGGGGAGACCCAGTACTTC
TRBV7-9	15	TRBD2	TRBJ2-1	NA	CASSLGGLVLNEQFF	TGTGCCAGCAGCTTAGGGGGACTAGTATTGAATGAGCAGTTCTTC
TRBV19	14	TRBD2	TRBJ2-2	NA	CASHSGSWTGELFF	TGTGCCAGCCATAGCGGGAGTTGGACCGGGGAGCTGTTTTTT
TRBV7-8	16	TRBD1	TRBJ1-3	once	CASSLGDRISGNTIYF	TGTGCCAGCAGCTTGGGGGACAGAATCTCTGGAAACACCATATATTTT
TRBV9	15	NA	TRBJ2-3	NA	CASSVLRDSTDTQYF	TGTGCCAGCAGCGTCTTGCGCGATAGCACAGATACGCAGTATTTT
TRBV10-2	12	TRBD1	TRBJ2-7	NA	CASSQGAYEQYF	TGCGCCAGCTCACAGGGGGCTTACGAGCAGTACTTC
TRBV4-3	14	TRBD1	TRBJ2-4	NA	CASSHGDRENIQYF	TGCGCCAGCAGCCACGGGGACAGAGAAAACATTCAGTACTTC
TRBV28	19	NA	TRBJ1-3	NA	CASSPWGPKREAAGNTIYF	TGTGCCAGCAGTCCCTGGGGACCGAAGAGGGAGGCGGCTGGAAACACCATATATTTT
TRBV7-3	16	TRBD2	TRBJ2-7	NA	CASSPTGLAGPHEQYF	TGTGCCAGCAGCCCTACTGGACTAGCGGGGCCCCACGAGCAGTACTTC
TRBV19	16	TRBD2	TRBJ2-3	NA	CASSPGLAGAGGTQYF	TGTGCCAGTAGTCCAGGACTAGCGGGGGCAGGGGGTACGCAGTATTTT
TRBV27	13	NA	TRBJ1-5	NA	CASSPTGYQPQHF	TGTGCCAGCAGTCCGACAGGCTATCAGCCCCAGCATTTT
TRBV9	15	NA	TRBJ2-7	NA	CASSAGQLSLSEQYF	TGTGCCAGCAGCGCCGGACAGCTGAGTTTGTCCGAGCAGTACTTC
TRBV5-1	14	NA	TRBJ2-5	NA	CASSGGTGMETQYF	TGCGCCAGCAGCGGGGGGACGGGGATGGAGACCCAGTACTTC
TRBV6-6	14	NA	TRBJ2-7	NA	CASSYGGPSYEQYF	TGTGCCAGCAGTTACGGCGGGCCATCCTACGAGCAGTACTTC
TRBV20-1	11	TRBD1	TRBJ1-4	NA	CSARGQEKLFF	TGCAGTGCTAGGGGACAGGAAAAACTGTTTTTT
TRBV28	17	NA	TRBJ1-5	NA	CASSLWGGAGFNQPQHF	TGTGCCAGCAGTCTTTGGGGGGGGGCAGGCTTCAATCAGCCCCAGCATTTT
TRBV15	15	TRBD1	TRBJ2-3	NA	CATSKRGQVSDTQYF	TGTGCCACCAGCAAGAGAGGACAGGTCTCAGATACGCAGTATTTT
TRBV10-3	14	NA	TRBJ2-1	NA	CAISALATGDEQFF	TGTGCCATCAGTGCTCTAGCCACGGGTGATGAGCAGTTCTTC
TRBV27	16	NA	TRBJ2-5	NA	CASSPRDFTLGETQYF	TGTGCCAGCAGTCCCCGGGACTTCACTCTGGGGGAGACCCAGTACTTC